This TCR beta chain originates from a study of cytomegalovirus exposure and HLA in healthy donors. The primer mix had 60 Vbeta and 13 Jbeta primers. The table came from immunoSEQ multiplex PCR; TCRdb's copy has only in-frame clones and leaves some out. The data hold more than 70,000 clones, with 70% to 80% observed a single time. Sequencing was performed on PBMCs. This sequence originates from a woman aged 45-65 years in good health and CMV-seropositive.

The DNA for the CDR3 is TGTGCCAGCTACTCAACAGGGGATAGGGACACTGAAGCTTTCTTT. Protein product: CASYSTGDRDTEAFF. This chain links TRBV28 with TRBJ1-1; 7 bases map to TRBD1. CDR3 size: 15 residues. The V gene end was trimmed by 8 bases and the J gene end by 3 bases; junction bases not matched to a gene: 12. Looked up from germline, CDR1 is MDHEN and CDR2 is SYDVKM.